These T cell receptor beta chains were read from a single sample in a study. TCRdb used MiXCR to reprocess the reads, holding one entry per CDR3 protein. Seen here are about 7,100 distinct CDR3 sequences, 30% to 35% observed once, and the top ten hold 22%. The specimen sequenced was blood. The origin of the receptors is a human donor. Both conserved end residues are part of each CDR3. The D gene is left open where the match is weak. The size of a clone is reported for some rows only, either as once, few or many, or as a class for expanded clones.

CDR3nt: TGTGCCAGCAGCCAAACCCTAGCGGGTGAAGGCTACGAGCAGTACTTC
CDR3aa: CASSQTLAGEGYEQYF
j_gene: TRBJ2-7
d_gene: TRBD2
v_gene: TRBV4-2
abundance: -
len: 16

CDR3nt: TGCAGCGTTGAGGGGGGGCGCGATGATGAAAAACTGTTTTTT
CDR3aa: CSVEGGRDDEKLFF
j_gene: TRBJ1-4
d_gene: -
v_gene: TRBV29-1
abundance: few
len: 14

CDR3nt: TGCAGCGTCCCCCGCCGGGAGGTAAAGCCCTACAATGAGCAGTTCTTC
CDR3aa: CSVPRREVKPYNEQFF
j_gene: TRBJ2-1
d_gene: TRBD2
v_gene: TRBV29-1
abundance: few
len: 16

CDR3nt: TGTGCCACCAGTGACTCCCGGGACAACCGAATCCCTGAAAAACTGTTTTTT
CDR3aa: CATSDSRDNRIPEKLFF
j_gene: TRBJ1-4
d_gene: -
v_gene: TRBV24-1
abundance: medium-sized
len: 17

CDR3nt: TGCAGCGTCCGGACAGGGGACAATTCCTACGAGCAGTACTTC
CDR3aa: CSVRTGDNSYEQYF
j_gene: TRBJ2-7
d_gene: TRBD1
v_gene: TRBV29-1
abundance: many
len: 14

CDR3nt: TGTGCCAGCAGCCATGGAGAGACGAACACCATATATTTT
CDR3aa: CASSHGETNTIYF
j_gene: TRBJ1-3
d_gene: -
v_gene: TRBV4-2
abundance: few
len: 13

CDR3nt: TGTGCCAGTGGGACCGAGTATCAGCCCCAGCATTTT
CDR3aa: CASGTEYQPQHF
j_gene: TRBJ1-5
d_gene: -
v_gene: TRBV19
abundance: -
len: 12

CDR3nt: TGTGCCTGGAGTGCGGGTAGCGGGAGCGCAGAGACCCAGTACTTC
CDR3aa: CAWSAGSGSAETQYF
j_gene: TRBJ2-5
d_gene: TRBD2
v_gene: TRBV30
abundance: medium-sized
len: 15

CDR3nt: TGCGCCAGCAGCTCCTCGGGGCTCACTAATGAAAAACTGTTTTTT
CDR3aa: CASSSSGLTNEKLFF
j_gene: TRBJ1-4
d_gene: -
v_gene: TRBV5-1
abundance: -
len: 15

CDR3nt: TGTGCCAGCTCGAGCGGGAGTATGAACGAGCAGTACTTC
CDR3aa: CASSSGSMNEQYF
j_gene: TRBJ2-7
d_gene: TRBD2
v_gene: TRBV18
abundance: medium-sized
len: 13

CDR3nt: TGCAGCGTTGACGCGCCCTACATGAACACTGAAGCTTTCTTT
CDR3aa: CSVDAPYMNTEAFF
j_gene: TRBJ1-1
d_gene: -
v_gene: TRBV29-1
abundance: many
len: 14

CDR3nt: TGCAGCGTTATGGTCGCCCAGGGTGGGGATGGCTACACCTTC
CDR3aa: CSVMVAQGGDGYTF
j_gene: TRBJ1-2
d_gene: -
v_gene: TRBV29-1
abundance: medium-sized
len: 14

CDR3nt: TGTGCCAGCAGCCATGATTCCCGGCGGGCGTCAAGTAACTATGGCTACACCTTC
CDR3aa: CASSHDSRRASSNYGYTF
j_gene: TRBJ1-2
d_gene: -
v_gene: TRBV4-2
abundance: -
len: 18

CDR3nt: TGTAACATTGTGGGGACAGGGGTGAACACTGAAGCTTTCTTT
CDR3aa: CNIVGTGVNTEAFF
j_gene: TRBJ1-1
d_gene: TRBD1
v_gene: TRBV29-1
abundance: -
len: 14

CDR3nt: TGCAGCAGTTCGATAAGCGGCGCCATGGAGGGAGAGCAGTACTTC
CDR3aa: CSSSISGAMEGEQYF
j_gene: TRBJ2-7
d_gene: -
v_gene: TRBV29-1
abundance: -
len: 15

CDR3nt: TGTGCCTGGAGTTGGAACCGGAACACTGAAGCTTTCTTT
CDR3aa: CAWSWNRNTEAFF
j_gene: TRBJ1-1
d_gene: -
v_gene: TRBV30
abundance: medium-sized
len: 13

CDR3nt: TGTGCCAGCAGCCACCTCGGGATGGGGCCCTTTGGCGAGCAGTACTTC
CDR3aa: CASSHLGMGPFGEQYF
j_gene: TRBJ2-7
d_gene: -
v_gene: TRBV14
abundance: -
len: 16

CDR3nt: TGCAGTGCTCGTCACAGGGGGATCTGGTACGAGCAGTACTTC
CDR3aa: CSARHRGIWYEQYF
j_gene: TRBJ2-7
d_gene: TRBD1
v_gene: TRBV20-1
abundance: many
len: 14

CDR3nt: TGCAGCGTTGACAGGGGGAACGGAAACACCATATATTTT
CDR3aa: CSVDRGNGNTIYF
j_gene: TRBJ1-3
d_gene: TRBD1
v_gene: TRBV29-1
abundance: medium-sized
len: 13

CDR3nt: TGTGCCAGTAGCGGGACGGCCGTTGGCTACACCTTC
CDR3aa: CASSGTAVGYTF
j_gene: TRBJ1-2
d_gene: -
v_gene: TRBV19
abundance: medium-sized
len: 12

CDR3nt: TGCAGCGCCGGGACACTGAACACTGAAGCTTTCTTT
CDR3aa: CSAGTLNTEAFF
j_gene: TRBJ1-1
d_gene: -
v_gene: TRBV29-1
abundance: medium-sized
len: 12

CDR3nt: TGCAGTGCTAGAGCGGGGGGTGGGTCCTACGAGCAGTACTTC
CDR3aa: CSARAGGGSYEQYF
j_gene: TRBJ2-7
d_gene: TRBD2
v_gene: TRBV20-1
abundance: -
len: 14

CDR3nt: TGTGCCAGCAGCCAAGCCAGGGGGAACTCTGGAAACACCATATATTTT
CDR3aa: CASSQARGNSGNTIYF
j_gene: TRBJ1-3
d_gene: TRBD1
v_gene: TRBV4-2
abundance: medium-sized
len: 16

CDR3nt: TGCAGTGCAAACAAGGGGGGGAGCCGCAACAACGTCCTGACTTTC
CDR3aa: CSANKGGSRNNVLTF
j_gene: TRBJ2-6
d_gene: -
v_gene: TRBV20-1
abundance: -
len: 15

CDR3nt: TGCAGTGCCAGCTCACCAGTCAGGGGGCAAGGGACCAATGAGCAGTTCTTC
CDR3aa: CSASSPVRGQGTNEQFF
j_gene: TRBJ2-1
d_gene: TRBD1
v_gene: TRBV20-1
abundance: -
len: 17

CDR3nt: TGTGCCAGCAGCCAAGGGGAAGGGTACGGTAATTCACCCCTCCACTTT
CDR3aa: CASSQGEGYGNSPLHF
j_gene: TRBJ1-6
d_gene: -
v_gene: TRBV4-2
abundance: medium-sized
len: 16

CDR3nt: TGTGCCAGCTCACCGGCCCGACAGGGCTACAATGAGCAGTTCTTC
CDR3aa: CASSPARQGYNEQFF
j_gene: TRBJ2-1
d_gene: TRBD1
v_gene: TRBV18
abundance: medium-sized
len: 15

CDR3nt: TGCGCCAGCAGCCCCGATTTGGGACACGCGACTGAAGCTTTCTTT
CDR3aa: CASSPDLGHATEAFF
j_gene: TRBJ1-1
d_gene: -
v_gene: TRBV5-1
abundance: many
len: 15

CDR3nt: TGCGCCAGCAGTCCCCCCCCGGGGGGCTACTATGGCTACACCTTC
CDR3aa: CASSPPPGGYYGYTF
j_gene: TRBJ1-2
d_gene: -
v_gene: TRBV23-1
abundance: many
len: 15

CDR3nt: TGTGCCAGCAGCCATCTTGGGCTTACTAACTATGGCTACACCTTC
CDR3aa: CASSHLGLTNYGYTF
j_gene: TRBJ1-2
d_gene: -
v_gene: TRBV4-2
abundance: medium-sized
len: 15

CDR3nt: TGTGCCATGGAGGGATTCTACAATGAGCAGTTCTTC
CDR3aa: CAMEGFYNEQFF
j_gene: TRBJ2-1
d_gene: -
v_gene: TRBV30
abundance: -
len: 12

CDR3nt: TGTGCCAGCTCACCACTGACTAGCGGGAGCTCCTACAATGAGCAGTTCTTC
CDR3aa: CASSPLTSGSSYNEQFF
j_gene: TRBJ2-1
d_gene: TRBD2
v_gene: TRBV18
abundance: -
len: 17

CDR3nt: TGTGCCATGGAGGGAGCAACCCAAGAGACCCAGTACTTC
CDR3aa: CAMEGATQETQYF
j_gene: TRBJ2-5
d_gene: -
v_gene: TRBV30
abundance: -
len: 13

CDR3nt: TGCAGCGTGGGACAACGCGATAACACTGAAGCTTTCTTT
CDR3aa: CSVGQRDNTEAFF
j_gene: TRBJ1-1
d_gene: -
v_gene: TRBV29-1
abundance: -
len: 13

CDR3nt: TGCAGCGGGAAGACAGGGGGCACATGGAACACTGAAGCTTTCTTT
CDR3aa: CSGKTGGTWNTEAFF
j_gene: TRBJ1-1
d_gene: TRBD1
v_gene: TRBV29-1
abundance: many
len: 15

CDR3nt: TGTGCCTGGAGTGTAGTTGGCAATGAGCAGTTCTTC
CDR3aa: CAWSVVGNEQFF
j_gene: TRBJ2-1
d_gene: -
v_gene: TRBV30
abundance: medium-sized
len: 12

CDR3nt: TGCAGCGTTGGATTTGAAGCTTTCTTT
CDR3aa: CSVGFEAFF
j_gene: TRBJ1-1
d_gene: -
v_gene: TRBV29-1
abundance: -
len: 9

CDR3nt: TGCAGCAGTGCCGGGACTAGCGATTACAATGAGCAGTTCTTC
CDR3aa: CSSAGTSDYNEQFF
j_gene: TRBJ2-1
d_gene: TRBD2
v_gene: TRBV29-1
abundance: -
len: 14

CDR3nt: TGCAGCGTTGTGGGAGGCACTAATGAAAAACTGTTTTTT
CDR3aa: CSVVGGTNEKLFF
j_gene: TRBJ1-4
d_gene: -
v_gene: TRBV29-1
abundance: medium-sized
len: 13